The clone carrying this TCR beta chain was found once. As yet, its antigen is unknown. Since a much larger clone is just one base distant, this may be a read error. The conserved closing phenylalanine or tryptophan is absent in this CDR3, likely reflecting a read error. The data stem from a study of breast tumors, draining lymph nodes, adjacent tissues. Study-wide findings and caveats: Tumors had less TCR diversity than lymph nodes, more than nontumor tissue.

TCRdb recomputed calls from the multiplex PCR reads with MiXCR, one row per CDR3 protein. The sample lists 250,000 or so distinct CDR3 sequences, about 33% seen once, with about 1.2% in the top ten. Breast cancer patients provided tissue from their axillary draining lymph nodes. The sample taken for sequencing was axillary lymph node tissue. The sequence was obtained from a female donor with breast cancer. Some clones in this sample may be carry-over from other donors' samples.

CDR3 DNA sequence: TGTGCCAGCAGCGAGCCGGGACTCGAAGGAAACACCATATATTTG. As protein: CASSEPGLEGNTIYL. The V and J genes are TRBV11-3 and TRBJ1-3, with D perhaps TRBD1 (5 bases). Germline V gene sequence: CDR1 SGHNT, CDR2 YENEEA. The CDR3 length is 15 residues. The V end lost 5 bases, the J end lost 4 bases, and 15 bases lay between the germline ends.